A selection of T cell receptor beta chains follows, all from one sample in a study of T cells in localized non-small cell lung cancer. Sequenced by immunoSEQ multiplex PCR; TCRdb stores in-frame clones only, minus some. The sample consists of around 83,000 clones, roughly 87% of them appearing once. Sequencing used peripheral blood, obtained before any cancer treatment. The receptor source for this set is a man aged 35-69 years with stage I squamous cell lung carcinoma. Both conserved end residues are part of each CDR3. The D gene is left open where the match is weak. A clone size is listed for some rows: how often the clone was seen (once, few, many), or a class if it is expanded.

d_call,j_call,clone_size,v_call,cdr3_nt,cdr3_aa
TRBD1,TRBJ1-5,-,TRBV13,TGTGCCAGCAGCCAATTCCCGGGACAGCCGAATCAGCCCCAGCATTTT,CASSQFPGQPNQPQHF
TRBD1,TRBJ2-4,-,TRBV2,TGTGCCAGCAGTCAATCCGGGACAGGGTCGGATTTAGCCAAAAACATTCAGTACTTC,CASSQSGTGSDLAKNIQYF
-,TRBJ2-2,-,TRBV2,TGTGCCAGCAACCTCCAGGGTGAGGTTACCGGGGAGCTGTTTTTT,CASNLQGEVTGELFF
-,TRBJ1-2,-,TRBV4-1,TGCGCCAGCAGCCAGCGGACCATCTGGGGCTATGGCTACACCTTC,CASSQRTIWGYGYTF
-,TRBJ2-7,-,TRBV27,TGTGCCAGCAGTTTGTCGGCAGGGCTCAACGAGCAGTACTTC,CASSLSAGLNEQYF
-,TRBJ1-5,-,TRBV12-5,TGTGCTAGTGGTTTGTCGGGGGGTCAGCCCCAGCATTTT,CASGLSGGQPQHF
TRBD1,TRBJ2-2,-,TRBV5-5,TGTGCCAGCAGCTCAGACCGGGACAGGGTGTACACCGGGGAGCTGTTTTTT,CASSSDRDRVYTGELFF
TRBD1,TRBJ2-1,-,TRBV5-1,TGCGCCAGCAAAGTGACAGGGGGCTCTAATGAGCAGTTCTTC,CASKVTGGSNEQFF
TRBD2,TRBJ2-2,-,TRBV5-1,TGCGCCAGCAGCTTGCCGGCGGGGGGCAACACCGGGGAGCTGTTTTTT,CASSLPAGGNTGELFF
TRBD1,TRBJ1-1,-,TRBV15,TGTGCCACCAGCAGACGGACAGGGATGAACACTGAAGCTTTCTTT,CATSRRTGMNTEAFF
-,TRBJ2-2,once,TRBV6-5,TGTGCCAGCAGTTACGTGGGACAAGCCAACGGGGAGCTGTTTTTT,CASSYVGQANGELFF
-,TRBJ1-1,once,TRBV27,TGTGCCAGCAGTTTATGGGCCATTCTATCGGACACTGAAGCTTTCTTT,CASSLWAILSDTEAFF
TRBD1,TRBJ2-3,-,TRBV5-1,TGCGCCAGCAGCTTGGGAGGGGGCAACGCAGATACGCAGTATTTT,CASSLGGGNADTQYF
-,TRBJ2-1,-,TRBV9,TGTGCCAGCAGCGTAGTGAGTCGGGGTTTCTACAATGAGCAGTTCTTC,CASSVVSRGFYNEQFF
-,TRBJ2-3,-,TRBV5-1,TGCGCCAGCAGCCCGCCCGTTTCTAGCACAGATACGCAGTATTTT,CASSPPVSSTDTQYF
-,TRBJ2-7,-,TRBV4-1,TGCGCCAGCAGCAGACCGAACAGGAACGAGCAGTACTTC,CASSRPNRNEQYF
TRBD1,TRBJ1-1,-,TRBV29-1,TGCAGCGTGACAGGGAGGAGGATGAACACTGAAGCTTTCTTT,CSVTGRRMNTEAFF
-,TRBJ1-1,-,TRBV7-3,TGTGCCAGCAGCTTAGGGGGTCCCTTCGTGAACACTGAAGCTTTCTTT,CASSLGGPFVNTEAFF
TRBD1,TRBJ2-6,-,TRBV4-1,TGCGCCAGCAGCTCCCAGGGGGCTGGGGCCAACGTCCTGACTTTC,CASSSQGAGANVLTF
TRBD1,TRBJ1-5,once,TRBV4-3,TGCGCCAGCAGTCAGGCCAGGGGGATAGATCAGCCCCAGCATTTT,CASSQARGIDQPQHF
TRBD1,TRBJ2-2,once,TRBV28,TGTGCCAGCAGTACAGGGGGTACGAACACCGGGGAGCTGTTTTTT,CASSTGGTNTGELFF
TRBD1,TRBJ1-2,-,TRBV7-9,TGTGCCAGCAGCTTAGGACAGGGGGCTCGTGGCTACACCTTC,CASSLGQGARGYTF
-,TRBJ2-7,-,TRBV30,TGTGCCTGGAGGAAGGGGGGCGAGCAGTACTTC,CAWRKGGEQYF
-,TRBJ2-1,-,TRBV7-2,TGTGCCAGCAGCTTAGGGGCTACGAATGAGCAGTTCTTC,CASSLGATNEQFF
-,TRBJ2-1,-,TRBV19,TGTGCCAGTAGTATAGCTGGGGGTAATCCCTACAATGAGCAGTTCTTC,CASSIAGGNPYNEQFF
TRBD2,TRBJ2-5,-,TRBV5-1,TGCGCCAGCAGCTTGAAGGTGGGGGGGGAGACCCAGTACTTC,CASSLKVGGETQYF
-,TRBJ1-2,-,TRBV2,TGTGCCAGCAGGCCTCCGGACAGAAACTATGGCTACACCTTC,CASRPPDRNYGYTF
-,TRBJ2-7,-,TRBV4-3,TGCGCCAGCAGCCAGTCCGTCCGGGACGAGCAGTACTTC,CASSQSVRDEQYF
TRBD1,TRBJ2-7,-,TRBV28,TGTGCCAGCAGTTCTGTTCTCGTTAGGACAGGGGGCGTCTACGAGCAGTACTTC,CASSSVLVRTGGVYEQYF
-,TRBJ2-7,-,TRBV5-1,TGCGCCAGCAGCTTTGGGGACGGATCATCCGAGCAGTACTTC,CASSFGDGSSEQYF
-,TRBJ2-7,few,TRBV5-1,TGCGCCAGCAGCCTCCAGGGGGGGGCGGCCTACGAGCAGTACTTC,CASSLQGGAAYEQYF
TRBD1,TRBJ1-1,once,TRBV11-1,TGTGCCAGCAGTCCACAGGGGACTGAAGCTTTCTTT,CASSPQGTEAFF
-,TRBJ2-3,-,TRBV5-8,TGTGCCAGCCGCCCCTCCACACGGGCAGATACGCAGTATTTT,CASRPSTRADTQYF
-,TRBJ1-2,-,TRBV28,TGTGCCCTTGGGGGGAACTATGGCTACACCTTC,CALGGNYGYTF
-,TRBJ1-1,-,TRBV7-9,TGTGCCAGCAGCCTTGGGACCGACCTGCTGTTGAACACTGAAGCTTTCTTT,CASSLGTDLLLNTEAFF
-,TRBJ1-2,-,TRBV4-1,TGCGCCAGCAGCCAAGATCGATCTTATGGCTACACCTTC,CASSQDRSYGYTF
-,TRBJ1-2,-,TRBV6-1,TGTGCCAGCAGTGAAACTTACAGGGTCGGCTATGGCTACACCTTC,CASSETYRVGYGYTF
TRBD2,TRBJ2-5,-,TRBV6-6,TGTGCCAGCACCTACTTAATGCTAGCGGGCCAAGAGACCCAGTACTTC,CASTYLMLAGQETQYF
TRBD2,TRBJ2-7,-,TRBV28,TGTGCCAGCAGCCCTCTTACTAGCGGGTCCCGCTCCTACGAGCAGTACTTC,CASSPLTSGSRSYEQYF
-,TRBJ1-5,few,TRBV18,TGTGCCAGCTCACCGGCCTATAGCAATCAGCCCCAGCATTTT,CASSPAYSNQPQHF
TRBD1,TRBJ1-2,-,TRBV18,TGTGCCAGCTCACCGGGAGCCGGGACAGGAGTCTATGGCTACACCTTC,CASSPGAGTGVYGYTF
-,TRBJ1-6,-,TRBV7-3,TGTGCCAGCAGTTATTACAGCCAAGCGCCCCTCCACTTT,CASSYYSQAPLHF
-,TRBJ1-2,-,TRBV2,TGTGCCAGCAGCCAGGACGGGAACTATGGCTACACCTTC,CASSQDGNYGYTF
TRBD1,TRBJ2-7,-,TRBV4-2,TGTGCCAGCAGCCGGGACAGGGGCGACGAGCAGTACTTC,CASSRDRGDEQYF
TRBD1,TRBJ2-1,-,TRBV6-5,TGTGCCAGCAGTTACTCCCTGGGACAGTACGATGAGCAGTTCTTC,CASSYSLGQYDEQFF
-,TRBJ2-7,-,TRBV5-5,TGTGCCAGCAGCTTCCCGCCTTCCTACGAGCAGTACTTC,CASSFPPSYEQYF
TRBD1,TRBJ1-5,-,TRBV5-1,TGCGCCAGCAGCTTAACAGGGGGCAACCAGCCCCAGCATTTT,CASSLTGGNQPQHF
TRBD2,TRBJ2-1,-,TRBV5-1,TGCGCCAGCAGCTTGGGACTAGCGGGGGCCGATGAGCAGTTCTTC,CASSLGLAGADEQFF
TRBD1,TRBJ1-2,-,TRBV7-9,TGTGCCAGCAGCCATCCGGGACAGGGATATGGCTACACCTTC,CASSHPGQGYGYTF
-,TRBJ1-1,-,TRBV5-1,TGCGCCAGCAGCTTGGGCCCGGAGAACACTGAAGCTTTCTTT,CASSLGPENTEAFF
TRBD1,TRBJ2-7,-,TRBV5-4,TGTGCCAGCAGCTACGGGACAGCCTTCTCCTACGAGCAGTACTTC,CASSYGTAFSYEQYF
-,TRBJ2-3,-,TRBV5-1,TGCGCCAGCAGCTTGGCGGGGCGTAGCACAGATACGCAGTATTTT,CASSLAGRSTDTQYF
-,TRBJ1-1,-,TRBV2,TGTGCCAGCAACGGGGACTCTATTATGAACACTGAAGCTTTCTTT,CASNGDSIMNTEAFF
-,TRBJ1-4,-,TRBV15,TGTGCCACCAGCAGAGATCTCCAGCCTGGGGACGAAAAACTGTTTTTT,CATSRDLQPGDEKLFF
-,TRBJ1-1,-,TRBV28,TGTGCCAGCAGTTTTCGACAGAAAGCTTTCTTT,CASSFRQKAFF